Each of the 30 T cell receptor beta chains below was sequenced from the same sample in a study of blood T cell repertoires in COVID-19. Clones were sequenced by immunoSEQ multiplex PCR, and TCRdb holds only the in-frame ones, with some missing. The sample consists of 300,000 or so clones, just under 90% of them appearing once. The sample comprised peripheral blood. The receptors were sampled from a woman between 35 and 50 years old with acute or convalescent COVID-19.

The genes are TRBV11-2 and TRBJ1-1; D perhaps matches TRBD1 (6 bases). The length of the CDR3 is 16 residues. In germline, CDR1 is SGHAT, CDR2 FQNNGV. Deletions cut 5 bases from V and 3 bases from J, with 19 bases between. DNA for the CDR3: TGTGCCAGCAGCCCCCTGAGGGGGAGGGAGGACACTGAAGCTTTCTTT. It translates to CASSPLRGREDTEAFF.

This sequence joins TRBV15 and TRBJ1-3; D is possibly TRBD1 (5 bases). Germline-derived CDR1 and CDR2 are LNHNV and YYDKDF (reference sequence). The CDR3 is made up of 16 amino acids. Trimming shortened V by 5 bases and J by 0 bases, and 14 bases separated the two germline ends. This CDR3 is CATSLPQGSSGNTIYF. For the CDR3, the DNA is TGTGCCACCAGCCTCCCGCAGGGCAGCTCTGGAAACACCATATATTTT.

This clone occurred once. V gene TRBV19 combines with J gene TRBJ1-1; D unclear. Per germline, CDR1 LNHDA and CDR2 SQIVND (reference sequence). The CDR3 is made up of 14 amino acids. V was cut by 5 bases and J by 5 bases, with 15 bases left in between. CDR3 loop: CASSLREGGTEAFF. CDR3 in DNA: TGTGCCAGTAGTCTCCGGGAGGGAGGTACTGAAGCTTTCTTT.

The rearrangement links TRBV2 to TRBJ2-5; 7 bases are a match to TRBD1. In germline, CDR1 is SNHLY, CDR2 FYNNEI. The V segment lost 5 bases and the J segment 5 bases; nucleotides outside the gene matches: 11. CDR3 size: 15 residues. CDR3 sequence: CASSSQRGREETQYF. The CDR3 DNA follows: TGTGCCAGCAGTTCCCAGAGGGGGCGAGAGGAGACCCAGTACTTC. The full variable domain, completed using reference TRBV2 and TRBJ2-5, is EPEVTQTPSHQVTQMGQEVILRCVPISNHLYFYWYRQILGQKVEFLVSFYNNEISEKSEIFDDQFSVERPDGSNFTLKIRSTKLEDSAMYFCASSSQRGREETQYFGPGTRLLVL.

The J gene is TRBJ1-5, the V gene TRBV7-9; 9 bases map to TRBD1. Unmatched junction bases numbered 6, after V lost 6 bases and J lost 3 bases. In germline, CDR1 is SEHNR, CDR2 FQNEAQ (reference sequence). This CDR3 spans 15 amino acids. CDR3 in amino acids: CASSETGGNNQPQHF. The DNA for the CDR3 is TGTGCCAGCAGTGAGACAGGGGGAAACAATCAGCCCCAGCATTTT.

Here the CDR3 DNA reads TGTGCCAGCAGTGAAAGTGACGGGAGCACAGATACGCAGTATTTT. Translated: CASSESDGSTDTQYF. The V and J genes are TRBV25-1 and TRBJ2-3; D not certain. CDR1 and CDR2 from the germline V gene are MGHDK and SYGVNS. Trimming stripped 2 bases from V and 0 bases from J, with 9 bases between. There are 15 residues in the CDR3.

The J gene is TRBJ2-7, the V gene TRBV4-2; TRBD2 is a possible D gene (6 bases). V was pared by 0 bases and J by 3 bases, with 15 bases between. CDR1 and CDR2 from the germline V gene are LGHNA and YNFKEQ. This CDR3 contains 16 residues. CDR3 amino acids: CASSQDQDSGHYEQYV. CDR3 sequence (DNA): TGTGCCAGCAGCCAAGATCAGGATAGCGGTCACTACGAGCAGTACGTC.

V is TRBV7-3 and J is TRBJ2-3; D ambiguous. The CDR3 length is 12 residues. The V gene's germline CDR1 is SGHTA and CDR2 FQGTGA. V was pared by 5 bases and J by 6 bases, with 9 bases between. CDR3 sequence (DNA): TGTGCCAGCAGCGCTAATCTCGATACGCAGTATTTT. This translates into CASSANLDTQYF.

The chain couples TRBV20-1 to TRBJ2-4, with 8 nucleotides matching TRBD1. The CDR3 consists of 11 residues. The V and J ends lost 4 bases and 8 bases, in that order; junction bases with no gene match: 1. Germline V CDR1 and CDR2: DFQATT, SNEGSKA (reference sequence). CDR3 nucleotide sequence: TGCAGTGCTAACAGGGGGGACATTCAGTACTTC. It codes for CSANRGDIQYF.

V and J are TRBV29-1 and TRBJ1-1; TRBD1 matches 10 bases. V shed 2 bases, J shed 5 bases, and the junction held 20 bases outside the gene matches. The CDR3 has 19 amino acids. Germline CDR1 is SQVTM and CDR2 is ANQGSEA. The CDR3 region has the DNA TGCAGCGTTGAAAGGGGGTTCCGTCGACAGGGGGCGAGTTCTACTGAAGCTTTCTTT. Translation: CSVERGFRRQGASSTEAFF.

V usage is TRBV2 and J usage is TRBJ2-5; 16 bases line up with TRBD2. The germline CDR1 and CDR2 sequences are SNHLY and FYNNEI. This CDR3 has 16 residues. Trimming took 5 bases from V and 5 from J; bases not matched to a gene: 5. CDR3 amino acids: CASSPGTSGGAETQYF. The CDR3 DNA sequence: TGTGCCAGCAGTCCCGGGACTAGCGGGGGGGCGGAGACCCAGTACTTC.

The CDR3 DNA reads as TGTGCCAGCAGCCCGGGGTACGAGTGGGCAGATACGCAGTATTTT. Its translation is CASSPGYEWADTQYF. The rearrangement links TRBV7-3 to TRBJ2-3, with D possibly TRBD2 on 5 matching bases. Trimming removed 5 bases at V and 4 bases at J, with 16 bases between. The germline gives CDR1 SGHTA, CDR2 FQGTGA. The CDR3 runs 15 residues.

The J gene is TRBJ1-2, the V gene TRBV14; D is possibly TRBD1 (5 bases). CDR3 length: 14 residues. Between the trimmed V and J ends, which lost 4 bases and 2 bases, there was a span of 11 bases. In germline, CDR1 is SGHDN, CDR2 FVKESK. The CDR3 spells CASSRGGANYGYTF. The CDR3 DNA is TGTGCCAGCAGCCGCGGAGGGGCGAACTATGGCTACACCTTC.

The rearrangement uses TRBV3-1 (or the pseudogene TRBV3-2) and TRBJ2-3; 8 bases align to TRBD2. Germline V gene lookup returns CDR1 LGHDT and CDR2 YNNKEL (reference sequence). The length of the CDR3 is 16 residues. J lost 8 bases, V lost 4 bases, and 14 bases had no gene match. CDR3 sequence (DNA): TGTGCCAGCAGCCCCAGAAGGCAGCGGGGGACCTCTACGCAGTATTTT. It is translated as CASSPRRQRGTSTQYF.

The J gene is TRBJ2-5, the V gene TRBV12-5; D gene uncertain. CDR3 length equals 15 residues. The V end lost 1 base, the J end lost 5 bases, and 14 bases lay between the germline ends. Germline V lookup: CDR1 LGHNT, CDR2 FRNRAP. The CDR3 reads CASGLDGGYGETQYF. The CDR3 DNA is TGTGCTAGTGGTTTGGATGGCGGTTACGGCGAGACCCAGTACTTC. The variable domain in full, with the rest retrieved from reference TRBV12-5 and TRBJ2-5, is DARVTQTPRHKVTEMGQEVTMRCQPILGHNTVFWYRQTMMQGLELLAYFRNRAPLDDSGMPKDRFSAEMPDATLATLKIQPSEPRDSAVYFCASGLDGGYGETQYFGPGTRLLVL.

This rearrangement joins TRBV5-5 to TRBJ2-1, with D possibly matching TRBD2 (5 bases). Trimming removed 3 bases from V and 1 base from J, with 11 bases in between. The CDR3 runs 15 residues. CDR1 SGHKS and CDR2 YYEKEE come from the germline V gene (reference sequence). The CDR3 region is CASSWNRDSYNEQFF. CDR3 bases: TGTGCCAGCAGCTGGAACCGGGATTCCTACAATGAGCAGTTCTTC.

The gene calls are TRBV5-6 and TRBJ1-2, with 7 positions matching TRBD1. Looked up from germline, CDR1 is SGHDT and CDR2 is YYEEEE. J was trimmed by 0 bases and V by 4 bases; bases with no gene match: 12. The length of the CDR3 is 17 residues. The CDR3 region has the DNA TGTGCCAGCAGCCGGTTGGGGACAGTCTCCTCTAACTATGGCTACACCTTC. This encodes CASSRLGTVSSNYGYTF.

A remark on this clone: Other DNA sequences from this sample encode an identical CDR3 as well. The chain joins TRBV19 to TRBJ2-1; D unresolved. The germline CDR1 and CDR2 sequences are LNHDA and SQIVND (reference sequence). With 6 bases removed from V and 3 bases from J, the gap between germline ends came to 12 bases. The CDR3 totals 14 residues. Here the CDR3 reads CASSISQHYNEQFF. The CDR3 coding sequence is TGTGCCAGTAGCATATCCCAACACTACAATGAGCAGTTCTTC.

The chain links TRBV24-1 to TRBJ1-2; D remains ambiguous. The CDR3 spans 14 residues. The ends were cut back, 7 bases at V and 2 bases at J, with 13 bases in the middle. Germline loops: CDR1 KGHDR, CDR2 SFDVKD. The CDR3 DNA reads as TGTGCCACCAGGGGTTTGGAGGAGAACTATGGCTACACCTTC. It yields the protein CATRGLEENYGYTF.

The chain employs TRBV11-2 and TRBJ2-6, with TRBD1 identical over 7 bases. CDR3 length equals 19 residues. J was trimmed by 1 base and V by 2 bases; bases with no gene match: 11. CDR1 is SGHAT and CDR2 is FQNNGV in the germline V gene. The CDR3 here is CASSLRTGWGLSGANVLTF. The CDR3 bases are TGTGCCAGCAGCTTACGGACAGGATGGGGGCTTTCTGGGGCCAACGTCCTGACTTTC.

The V call is TRBV19, the J call TRBJ2-3; D might be TRBD1 (6 bases). Germline V gene data show CDR1 as LNHDA and CDR2 as SQIVND (reference sequence). The length of the CDR3 is 13 residues. Trimming shortened V by 7 bases and J by 4 bases, and 12 bases separated the two germline ends. CDR3 DNA sequence: TGTGCCAGTACGACCGGGACACCAGATACGCAGTATTTT. Encoded protein: CASTTGTPDTQYF.

The chain is built from TRBV4-1 and TRBJ1-2; 8 bases fit TRBD1. Looked up from germline, CDR1 is MGHRA and CDR2 is YSYEKL. The CDR3 extends over 15 amino acids. With V trimmed by 5 bases and J by 4 bases, 9 bases remained unmatched. The CDR3 loop is CASSYTLQGGYGYTF. Here the CDR3 DNA reads TGCGCCAGCAGCTATACTCTACAGGGGGGCTATGGCTACACCTTC.

The chain has TRBV9 and TRBJ1-2; 9 nucleotides align to TRBD1. V lost 2 bases and J lost 7; bases outside the gene matches: 3. The CDR3 consists of 13 residues. In germline, CDR1 is SGDLS, CDR2 YYNGEE. In nucleotides, the CDR3 is TGTGCCAGCAGCGTCGGGACAGGGTTTGGCTACACCTTC. Residues: CASSVGTGFGYTF.

The chain links TRBV10-2 to TRBJ1-6, with D unresolved. Germline lookup yields CDR1 WSHSY and CDR2 SAAADI. Deletions cut 8 bases from V and 5 bases from J, with 13 bases between. The CDR3 has 14 residues. CDR3 amino acids: CASCLGGNNSPLHF. CDR3 DNA sequence: TGCGCCAGCTGCCTGGGAGGTAATAATTCACCCCTCCACTTT.

The chain recombines TRBV24-1 with TRBJ1-2; 7 bases fit TRBD1. V dropped 4 bases and J dropped 5; count of bases not matched to a gene: 6. The length of the CDR3 is 14 residues. Germline V gene sequence: CDR1 KGHDR, CDR2 SFDVKD. The CDR3 loop is CATSDVRDRYGYTF. The CDR3 DNA reads as TGTGCCACCAGTGACGTCCGGGACAGATATGGCTACACCTTC.

This clone was recorded only once. V is TRBV7-9 and J is TRBJ1-2, with a tentative D call TRBD1 (6 bases). The CDR3 is 15 amino acids. With 5 bases removed from V and 5 bases from J, the gap between germline ends came to 18 bases. Germline CDR1 SEHNR, CDR2 FQNEAQ (reference sequence). The CDR3 bases are TGTGCCAGCAGCCCCGGACAGTTAAGTCGGTATGGCTACACCTTC. Translating it yields CASSPGQLSRYGYTF.

This sequence joins TRBV5-1 and TRBJ2-3, with 10 positions matching TRBD1. V lost 3 bases and J lost 3; bases outside the gene matches: 4. The CDR3 contains 15 residues. CDR1 SGHRS and CDR2 YFSETQ come from the germline V gene. The CDR3 nucleotides are TGCGCCAGCAGCTGGGGACAGGGGATAACAGATACGCAGTATTTT. Translating it yields CASSWGQGITDTQYF.

This chain uses TRBV18 with TRBJ1-1, with D unclear. Germline V lookup: CDR1 KGHSH, CDR2 LQKENI. Trimming removed 6 bases at V and 0 bases at J, with 8 bases between. The CDR3 is 13 amino acids. The CDR3 loop reads CASSQEVNTEAFF. The CDR3 coding sequence is TGTGCCAGCTCCCAGGAGGTGAACACTGAAGCTTTCTTT.

J is TRBJ1-1 and V is TRBV19; D is possibly TRBD1 (5 bases). The V gene lost 5 bases and the J gene lost 6 bases, with 13 bases spanning the gap. The germline V gene encodes CDR1 LNHDA and CDR2 SQIVND (reference sequence). CDR3 size: 13 residues. As DNA, the CDR3 is TGTGCCAGTAGTCCCAGACAGCCCGCTGAAGCTTTCTTT. This sequence encodes CASSPRQPAEAFF. The complete variable domain, with remaining parts taken from reference TRBV19 and TRBJ1-1, reads DGGITQSPKYLFRKEGQNVTLSCEQNLNHDAMYWYRQDPGQGLRLIYYSQIVNDFQKGDIAEGYSVSREKKESFPLTVTSAQKNPTAFYLCASSPRQPAEAFFGQGTRLTVV.

V usage is TRBV10-3 and J usage is TRBJ2-6; D possibly corresponds to TRBD1 (5 bases). V lost 4 bases, J lost 0 bases, and 16 bases lay in between. CDR3 length: 18 residues. The germline V gene has CDR1 ENHRY and CDR2 SYGVKD. The CDR3 coding sequence is TGTGCCATCAGTGGCTTTAGACAGTTTTCCTCTGGGGCCAACGTCCTGACTTTC. Translating it yields CAISGFRQFSSGANVLTF.